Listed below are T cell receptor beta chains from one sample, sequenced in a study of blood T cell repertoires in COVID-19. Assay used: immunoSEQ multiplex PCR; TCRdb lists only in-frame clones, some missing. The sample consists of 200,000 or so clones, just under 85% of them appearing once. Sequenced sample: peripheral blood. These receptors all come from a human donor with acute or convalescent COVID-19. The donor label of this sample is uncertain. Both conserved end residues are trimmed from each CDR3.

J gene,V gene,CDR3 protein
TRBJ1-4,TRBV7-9,ASSFLGGTNEKLF
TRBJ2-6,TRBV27,ASSLWGQGASGANVLT
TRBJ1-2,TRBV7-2,ASSPDRFYGYT
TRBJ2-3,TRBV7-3,ASSLMLSDTQY
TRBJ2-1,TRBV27,ASSFVPEQF
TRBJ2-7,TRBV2,ASGTVYEQY
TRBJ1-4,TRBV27,ASSSGHLTEKLF
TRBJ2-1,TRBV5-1,ASSRPSGRSNEQF
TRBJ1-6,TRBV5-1,ASSRDGDRVSPLH
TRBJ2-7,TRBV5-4,ASSRVGLADYEQY
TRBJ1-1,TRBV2,ASSVNRASEAF
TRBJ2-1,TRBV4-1,ASSQRLAGGYNEQF
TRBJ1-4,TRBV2,ASNVQGANEKLF
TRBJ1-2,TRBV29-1,SVDGGRRGYT
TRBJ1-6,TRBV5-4,ASRQDIHNSPLH
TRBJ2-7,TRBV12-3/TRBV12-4,ASSKASGGEQY
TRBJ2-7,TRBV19,ASSLRTSSYEQY
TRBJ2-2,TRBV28,ASSSAGSENTGELF
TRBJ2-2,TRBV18,ASSAGNTGELF
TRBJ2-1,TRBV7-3,ASSLSLAGYNEQF